A selection of T cell receptor beta chains follows, all from one sample in a study of Ad26.COV2.S vaccination and SARS-CoV-2 variants. Profiling relied on immunoSEQ multiplex PCR, and the TCRdb table lists in-frame clones only, not all of them. The table shows roughly 320,000 clones, with around four fifths occurring only once. Sequencing used peripheral blood, obtained in a trial of Ad26.COV2.S vaccine versus placebo. The source of these receptors is a person between 18 and 59 years old who received the Ad26.COV2.S COVID-19 vaccine or a placebo. CDR3s include the opening cysteine and the closing phenylalanine or tryptophan. A D gene is named only where the DNA matches it firmly. Clone sizes are given selectively: once, few, many, or a class where the clone is expanded.

V gene: TRBV4-1
clone size: NA
D gene: NA
J gene: TRBJ1-1
CDR3 DNA: TGCGCCAGCAGCCATCCTGCCGGGGGATCAAGGAACACTGAAGCTTTCTTT
CDR3 protein: CASSHPAGGSRNTEAFF

V gene: TRBV7-9
clone size: NA
D gene: TRBD2
J gene: TRBJ2-5
CDR3 DNA: TGTGCCAGCAGCCCCCCTCCGGCAGCGGGATTCCAAGAGACCCAGTACTTC
CDR3 protein: CASSPPPAAGFQETQYF

V gene: TRBV9
clone size: NA
D gene: NA
J gene: TRBJ2-2
CDR3 DNA: TGTGCCAGCAGCGCCAGATCGAACACCGGGGAGCTGTTTTTT
CDR3 protein: CASSARSNTGELFF

V gene: TRBV3-1/TRBV3-2
clone size: NA
D gene: NA
J gene: TRBJ2-7
CDR3 DNA: TGTGCCAGCAGCCAAGATTACGGAGTTGGAGAGCAGTACTTC
CDR3 protein: CASSQDYGVGEQYF

V gene: TRBV25-1
clone size: NA
D gene: TRBD1
J gene: TRBJ1-1
CDR3 DNA: TGTGCCAGCAGTGCCCAGGGGGCTGGGAACACTGAAGCTTTCTTT
CDR3 protein: CASSAQGAGNTEAFF

V gene: TRBV29-1
clone size: NA
D gene: TRBD1
J gene: TRBJ2-7
CDR3 DNA: TGCAGCGTAGGGACAGTCTCCTACGAGCAGTACTTC
CDR3 protein: CSVGTVSYEQYF

V gene: TRBV11-3
clone size: NA
D gene: TRBD1
J gene: TRBJ1-1
CDR3 DNA: TGTGCCAGCAGCCCAGGGGGGAAGAACACTGAAGCTTTCTTT
CDR3 protein: CASSPGGKNTEAFF

V gene: TRBV19
clone size: NA
D gene: TRBD1
J gene: TRBJ2-7
CDR3 DNA: TGTGCCAGTAGTCTAGACGCCGGGACAGTCTACGAGCAGTACTTC
CDR3 protein: CASSLDAGTVYEQYF

V gene: TRBV5-1
clone size: NA
D gene: TRBD1
J gene: TRBJ2-3
CDR3 DNA: TGCGCCAGCAGCGTGAACCCCGGGACAGGGGATACGCAGTATTTT
CDR3 protein: CASSVNPGTGDTQYF

V gene: TRBV11-1
clone size: few
D gene: NA
J gene: TRBJ2-7
CDR3 DNA: TGTGCCAGCAGGCCCGGAGGGGGGTTCTACGAGCAGTACTTC
CDR3 protein: CASRPGGGFYEQYF

V gene: TRBV9
clone size: NA
D gene: NA
J gene: TRBJ2-5
CDR3 DNA: TGTGCCAGCAGCACCAGAAGCTCGGAGACCCAGTACTTC
CDR3 protein: CASSTRSSETQYF

V gene: TRBV24-1
clone size: NA
D gene: TRBD1
J gene: TRBJ1-2
CDR3 DNA: TGTGCCACCAGTGCCCGGACAGGGGATGGCTACACCTTC
CDR3 protein: CATSARTGDGYTF

V gene: TRBV10-3
clone size: NA
D gene: NA
J gene: TRBJ1-6
CDR3 DNA: TGTGCCATCAGTCAGGGTATCAATTCACCCCTCCACTTT
CDR3 protein: CAISQGINSPLHF

V gene: TRBV28
clone size: few
D gene: TRBD1
J gene: TRBJ1-6
CDR3 DNA: TGTGCCAGCTATCCAGGGACAGGGGACCTAAACCTTAATTCACCCCTCCACTTT
CDR3 protein: CASYPGTGDLNLNSPLHF

V gene: TRBV19
clone size: NA
D gene: NA
J gene: TRBJ1-1
CDR3 DNA: TGTGCCAGTCGCTGGGCAGGGCGGGAAGGTGAAGCTTTCTTT
CDR3 protein: CASRWAGREGEAFF

V gene: TRBV14
clone size: NA
D gene: NA
J gene: TRBJ2-4
CDR3 DNA: TGTGCCAGCAGCCAAACCCAACTCGGCCTAAACATTCAGTACTTC
CDR3 protein: CASSQTQLGLNIQYF

V gene: TRBV11-3
clone size: many
D gene: NA
J gene: TRBJ1-2
CDR3 DNA: TGTGCCAGCAGCCCGGGGAGGGCCAACTATGGCTACACCTTC
CDR3 protein: CASSPGRANYGYTF

V gene: TRBV5-1
clone size: NA
D gene: TRBD2
J gene: TRBJ2-5
CDR3 DNA: TGCGCCAGCAGCTTGGTGGTAGCGGGGGGAAGTGAGACCCAGTACTTC
CDR3 protein: CASSLVVAGGSETQYF

V gene: TRBV15
clone size: NA
D gene: TRBD1
J gene: TRBJ1-1
CDR3 DNA: TGTGCCACCAGCCCGGACAGGGGCACTGAAGCTTTCTTT
CDR3 protein: CATSPDRGTEAFF

V gene: TRBV6-1
clone size: NA
D gene: NA
J gene: TRBJ1-2
CDR3 DNA: TGTGCCAGCAGTGAACGGACGGTAGCTAACTATGGCTACACCTTC
CDR3 protein: CASSERTVANYGYTF

V gene: TRBV12-3/TRBV12-4
clone size: NA
D gene: NA
J gene: TRBJ2-3
CDR3 DNA: TGTGCCAGCAACGGGGGCGGCCTAGGTACGCAGTATTTT
CDR3 protein: CASNGGGLGTQYF

V gene: TRBV18
clone size: NA
D gene: TRBD1
J gene: TRBJ2-2
CDR3 DNA: TGTGCCAGCTCAGGGACAGGGCCGAACACCGGGGAGCTGTTTTTT
CDR3 protein: CASSGTGPNTGELFF

V gene: TRBV7-8
clone size: NA
D gene: NA
J gene: TRBJ1-2
CDR3 DNA: TGTGCCAGCAGCTTAGCTTCCACAGGGATCTATGGCTACACCTTC
CDR3 protein: CASSLASTGIYGYTF

V gene: TRBV7-9
clone size: once
D gene: TRBD2
J gene: TRBJ2-1
CDR3 DNA: TGTGCCAGCAGAAGACTAGCGGGGGAGAGCTCCTACAATGAGCAGTTCTTC
CDR3 protein: CASRRLAGESSYNEQFF

V gene: TRBV6-1
clone size: NA
D gene: NA
J gene: TRBJ2-2
CDR3 DNA: TGTGCCAGCAGTGAGCGGGGAGGTAGAGCCGGGGAGCTGTTTTTT
CDR3 protein: CASSERGGRAGELFF

V gene: TRBV28
clone size: NA
D gene: NA
J gene: TRBJ1-1
CDR3 DNA: TGTGCCAGCAGTCCGATGACTGAAGCTTTCTTT
CDR3 protein: CASSPMTEAFF

V gene: TRBV6-5
clone size: NA
D gene: NA
J gene: TRBJ2-6
CDR3 DNA: TGTGCCAGCGGCCTGAGTGGGGCCAACGTCCTGACTTTC
CDR3 protein: CASGLSGANVLTF

V gene: TRBV10-2
clone size: NA
D gene: NA
J gene: TRBJ1-6
CDR3 DNA: TGCGCCACCCAACACCCCGGGACCCAGATTTATAATTCACCCCTCCACTTT
CDR3 protein: CATQHPGTQIYNSPLHF

V gene: TRBV27
clone size: NA
D gene: TRBD1
J gene: TRBJ2-7
CDR3 DNA: TGTGCCAGCAGTGTGCTCCGGGACAGGGACCACGAGCAGTACTTC
CDR3 protein: CASSVLRDRDHEQYF

V gene: TRBV19
clone size: few
D gene: NA
J gene: TRBJ2-2
CDR3 DNA: TGTGCCAGTAGGCGGGGGACAGGCGGGGAGCTGTTTTTT
CDR3 protein: CASRRGTGGELFF

V gene: TRBV28
clone size: NA
D gene: NA
J gene: TRBJ2-4
CDR3 DNA: TGTGCCAGCAGTTCGGGCATTCAGTACTTC
CDR3 protein: CASSSGIQYF

V gene: TRBV2
clone size: NA
D gene: NA
J gene: TRBJ1-1
CDR3 DNA: TGTGCCAGCAGTGAGTCCAGGGAAACTGAAGCTTTCTTT
CDR3 protein: CASSESRETEAFF

V gene: TRBV11-3
clone size: NA
D gene: NA
J gene: TRBJ2-2
CDR3 DNA: TGTGCCAGCAGCTTAGAAGTTTTAGCGGCCGCGAACACCGGGGAGCTGTTTTTT
CDR3 protein: CASSLEVLAAANTGELFF

V gene: TRBV6-4
clone size: few
D gene: NA
J gene: TRBJ2-2
CDR3 DNA: TGTGCCAGCAGTGAAACAGCAGACGCCGGGGAGCTGTTTTTT
CDR3 protein: CASSETADAGELFF

V gene: TRBV28
clone size: NA
D gene: NA
J gene: TRBJ1-1
CDR3 DNA: TGTGCCAGCGTAGGGATGAACACTGAAGCTTTCTTT
CDR3 protein: CASVGMNTEAFF

V gene: TRBV19
clone size: NA
D gene: NA
J gene: TRBJ2-7
CDR3 DNA: TGTGCCAGTAGTACCTCGGGTCCCGCGAACGAGCAGTACTTC
CDR3 protein: CASSTSGPANEQYF

V gene: TRBV28
clone size: NA
D gene: TRBD2
J gene: TRBJ2-7
CDR3 DNA: TGTGCCAGCAGTTCCAACACCCCCGAGCGGGGTTCCTACGAGCAGTACTTC
CDR3 protein: CASSSNTPERGSYEQYF

V gene: TRBV6-6
clone size: few
D gene: TRBD1
J gene: TRBJ1-3
CDR3 DNA: TGTGCCAGCAGTCCGGGACAGCGTTTCTCTGGAAACACCATATATTTT
CDR3 protein: CASSPGQRFSGNTIYF

V gene: TRBV28
clone size: NA
D gene: NA
J gene: TRBJ2-4
CDR3 DNA: TGTGCCAGCAGGGGGGAAAACATTCAGTACTTC
CDR3 protein: CASRGENIQYF

V gene: TRBV7-9
clone size: few
D gene: NA
J gene: TRBJ1-5
CDR3 DNA: TGTGCCAGCACCGAACAGGGAGATCAGCCCCAGCATTTT
CDR3 protein: CASTEQGDQPQHF

V gene: TRBV2
clone size: many
D gene: TRBD2
J gene: TRBJ2-3
CDR3 DNA: TGTGCCAGCAGCCCTACTAGCGGGCTAAGCACAGATACGCAGTATTTT
CDR3 protein: CASSPTSGLSTDTQYF